A selection of T cell receptor beta chains follows, all from one sample in a study of T cells in tumors after PD-1 blockade. Generated by immunoSEQ multiplex PCR, the TCRdb table keeps only in-frame clones and is missing some. The table records over 20,000 clones, 70% to 85% of them present only once. This specimen consisted of PBMCs, obtained after anti-PD-1 treatment. Source of these receptors: a human donor with basal cell carcinoma. CDR3s include the opening cysteine and the closing phenylalanine or tryptophan. A D gene is named only where the DNA matches it firmly. Only some rows state a clone size, as once, few, many or a class for expanded clones.

>TRBJ1-2|.|TRBV5-4|.
CASSLADGYGYTF
TGTGCCAGCAGCTTGGCCGATGGCTATGGCTACACCTTC
>TRBJ2-1|TRBD2|TRBV3-1/TRBV3-2|.
CASSPPRTSGGAGEQFF
TGTGCCAGCAGCCCCCCACGCACTAGCGGGGGGGCCGGTGAGCAGTTCTTC
>TRBJ2-6|.|TRBV5-6|.
CASSLRGGAGANVLTF
TGTGCCAGCAGCCTGAGGGGCGGAGCTGGGGCCAACGTCCTGACTTTC
>TRBJ2-1|TRBD2|TRBV9|.
CASSRSAGGYNEQFF
TGTGCCAGCAGCCGATCAGCGGGGGGCTACAATGAGCAGTTCTTC
>TRBJ1-4|TRBD1|TRBV6-5|.
CASSRQGPNEKLFF
TGTGCCAGCAGTCGACAGGGCCCTAATGAAAAACTGTTTTTT
>TRBJ2-3|.|TRBV2|few
CASTGRGSGDTQYF
TGTGCCAGCACCGGAAGGGGTTCCGGAGATACGCAGTATTTT
>TRBJ2-3|.|TRBV2|.
CASNQGGVSDTQYF
TGTGCCAGCAATCAAGGTGGTGTCTCAGATACGCAGTATTTT
>TRBJ1-5|.|TRBV10-1|.
CASSEGRQPQHF
TGCGCCAGCAGTGAGGGGAGACAGCCCCAGCATTTT
>TRBJ2-7|TRBD1|TRBV18|.
CASSRAGGVHEQYF
TGTGCCAGCTCACGGGCAGGGGGCGTTCACGAGCAGTACTTC
>TRBJ1-5|TRBD1|TRBV6-5|.
CASRRDRGQPQHF
TGTGCCAGCAGACGGGACAGGGGACAGCCCCAGCATTTT
>TRBJ1-2|.|TRBV19|.
CASSPGQLYGYTF
TGTGCCAGTAGCCCTGGACAGCTCTATGGCTACACCTTC
>TRBJ1-1|.|TRBV12-5|once
CASGLDTEAFF
TGTGCTAGTGGTTTGGACACTGAAGCTTTCTTT
>TRBJ1-2|.|TRBV18|.
CASSRRGGGYTF
TGTGCCAGCTCACGGCGGGGCGGAGGCTACACCTTC
>TRBJ1-1|.|TRBV7-9|medium-sized
CASSYTQGNTEAFF
TGTGCCAGCAGCTACACACAGGGGAACACTGAAGCTTTCTTT
>TRBJ1-1|.|TRBV4-1|.
CASSQVPGGANTEAFF
TGCGCCAGCAGCCAAGTCCCCGGGGGGGCTAACACTGAAGCTTTCTTT
>TRBJ2-3|.|TRBV9|.
CASSALQGRPDTQYF
TGTGCCAGCAGCGCCCTACAGGGGAGGCCAGATACGCAGTATTTT
>TRBJ1-1|.|TRBV11-3|.
CASSPDGIRNTEAFF
TGTGCCAGCAGCCCAGACGGGATCCGGAACACTGAAGCTTTCTTT
>TRBJ2-7|TRBD2|TRBV3-1/TRBV3-2|.
CASSLGGRYEQYF
TGTGCCAGCAGCCTGGGCGGGAGGTACGAGCAGTACTTC
>TRBJ1-4|.|TRBV27|.
CASSPTWAGQGEKLFF
TGTGCCAGCAGTCCGACCTGGGCGGGACAAGGTGAAAAACTGTTTTTT
>TRBJ2-3|.|TRBV9|.
CASSSGGGADTQYF
TGTGCCAGCAGCTCCGGTGGGGGGGCCGATACGCAGTATTTT
>TRBJ1-3|.|TRBV10-2|few
CASSQQASGNTIYF
TGCGCCAGCAGCCAACAGGCCTCTGGAAACACCATATATTTT
>TRBJ1-6|.|TRBV3-1/TRBV3-2|.
CASSLKQGDSPLHF
TGTGCCAGCAGCCTGAAACAGGGAGATTCACCCCTCCACTTT
>TRBJ2-5|.|TRBV11-3|few
CASSVAGGRKTQYF
TGTGCCAGCAGCGTCGCCGGGGGAAGAAAGACCCAGTACTTC
>TRBJ1-4|TRBD1|TRBV7-8|.
CASSLGRDRVIEEKLFF
TGTGCCAGCAGCTTAGGTCGGGACAGGGTAATTGAGGAAAAACTGTTTTTT
>TRBJ2-3|TRBD2|TRBV10-1|.
CASSEVAGGPARDTQYF
TGCGCCAGCAGTGAGGTAGCGGGGGGCCCTGCGCGAGATACGCAGTATTTT
>TRBJ1-5|.|TRBV6-5|.
CASNNNRVSQPQHF
TGTGCCAGCAACAACAACAGGGTAAGCCAGCCCCAGCATTTT